This TCR beta chain was identified in a study of tumor and adjacent non-tumor tissue in lung cancer. Comment on this clonotype: Relative to the germline gene, one junction end is altered; a read error may explain this.

TCRbeta libraries were built with three rounds of nested PCR, modified from ARM-PCR. MiXCR, applied by TCRdb to the multiplex PCR reads, yields one record per CDR3 protein. The table records about 200,000 distinct CDR3 sequences, 70% to 75% of them present only once. This CDR3 has 16 amino acids. CDR1 is SGHAT and CDR2 is FQNNGV in the germline V gene. No cell sorting was done before RNA was extracted from the tissue. The TCR was taken from a man aged 55 to 69 with non-small cell lung cancer. The V gene is TRBV11-2, the J gene TRBJ2-7, with D uncertain. Material for sequencing was lung tumor tissue. The CDR3 loop is CAGSLEVVASPRQQCF. The DNA of the CDR3 is TGTGCCGGCAGCTTAGAGGTGGTGGCCTCCCCGAGGCAGCAGTGCTTC.